This T cell receptor (beta chain) stems from a study of glioma-infiltrating T cells. Study results and limitations: Above-expected tissue-blood divergence occurred in all gliomas, most in low-grade ones. Only very few CDR3 sequences appeared in both tissue and blood.

With respect to this clonotype: Its antigen is unidentified.

TCR alpha and beta CDR3 regions were amplified from RNA using iRepertoire nested multiplex PCR. TCRdb processed the multiplex PCR reads anew with MiXCR; each CDR3 protein has one entry. The table lists 300,000 to 450,000 distinct CDR3 sequences, roughly two fifths of them singletons. This CDR3 is built from 16 residues. CDR1 is MDHEN, CDR2 SYDVKM, per germline. Germline trimming cut 6 bases from V and 6 bases from J; bases unmatched to any gene: 14. Material: glioma tissue, nonneoplastic brain tissue, or PBMCs (not recorded which). The V gene is TRBV28, the J gene TRBJ2-5, with 9 positions matching TRBD1. The sequence was collected from a human donor with low-grade glioma or glioblastoma, undergoing nonglioma brain surgery, or in good health (not recorded which). CDR3 bases: TGTGCCAGCAGATACCCGGGACAGGGCAGTTCCAAGACCCAGTACTTC. Amino acids: CASRYPGQGSSKTQYF.